A selection of T cell receptor beta chains follows, all from one sample in a study of blood T cell repertoires in COVID-19. Profiling relied on immunoSEQ multiplex PCR, and the TCRdb table lists in-frame clones only, not all of them. Altogether under 150,000 clones are present, about 70% being singletons, with the ten largest covering about an eighth. The material sequenced was peripheral blood. These receptors were obtained from a man at least 80 years old with acute or convalescent COVID-19. Each CDR3 is given with its conserved first and last residue. The order of the fields is V gene, D gene, clone size, J gene, CDR3 protein, CDR3 DNA. D genes are given only for firm matches. Size tells how often a clone was seen (once, few, many) or the class of an expanded clone, and some rows leave it out.

v_call: TRBV7-3
d_call: TRBD2
clone_size: .
j_call: TRBJ2-1
cdr3_aa: CASSSLAGGREEQFF
cdr3_nt: TGTGCCAGCAGCTCCTTAGCGGGGGGGCGGGAAGAGCAGTTCTTC

v_call: TRBV7-3
d_call: TRBD1
clone_size: .
j_call: TRBJ2-7
cdr3_aa: CASSEGRTGAYEQYF
cdr3_nt: TGTGCCAGCAGCGAAGGACGGACAGGGGCCTACGAGCAGTACTTC

v_call: TRBV14
d_call: .
clone_size: many
j_call: TRBJ2-7
cdr3_aa: CASLRSGSRYEQYF
cdr3_nt: TGTGCCAGTCTTAGGTCCGGGTCTCGATACGAGCAGTACTTC

v_call: TRBV18
d_call: TRBD1
clone_size: .
j_call: TRBJ2-1
cdr3_aa: CASSQGAGNEQFF
cdr3_nt: TGTGCCAGCTCACAGGGGGCGGGCAATGAGCAGTTCTTC

v_call: TRBV30
d_call: .
clone_size: .
j_call: TRBJ1-2
cdr3_aa: CAWTAVNYGYTF
cdr3_nt: TGTGCCTGGACTGCAGTTAACTATGGCTACACCTTC

v_call: TRBV18
d_call: .
clone_size: .
j_call: TRBJ1-5
cdr3_aa: CASSPEALGGPQHF
cdr3_nt: TGTGCCAGCTCACCAGAAGCCTTGGGGGGGCCCCAGCATTTT

v_call: TRBV9
d_call: TRBD1
clone_size: .
j_call: TRBJ2-3
cdr3_aa: CASTELSGTAGTDTQYF
cdr3_nt: TGTGCCAGCACCGAGCTATCGGGGACAGCTGGCACAGATACGCAGTATTTT

v_call: TRBV7-3
d_call: TRBD1
clone_size: .
j_call: TRBJ2-7
cdr3_aa: CASSPTGANSYEQYF
cdr3_nt: TGTGCCAGCAGCCCTACAGGGGCCAACTCCTACGAGCAGTACTTC

v_call: TRBV6-5
d_call: .
clone_size: .
j_call: TRBJ1-6
cdr3_aa: CASSYSWRNSPSPLHF
cdr3_nt: TGTGCCAGCAGTTACTCCTGGAGGAATTCCCCTTCACCCCTCCACTTT

v_call: TRBV9
d_call: TRBD2
clone_size: .
j_call: TRBJ2-3
cdr3_aa: CASSVVGGGGSTDTQYF
cdr3_nt: TGTGCCAGCAGCGTAGTCGGAGGCGGGGGTAGCACAGATACGCAGTATTTT

v_call: TRBV5-6
d_call: TRBD1
clone_size: .
j_call: TRBJ1-2
cdr3_aa: CASSFPDRLLYGYTF
cdr3_nt: TGTGCCAGCAGCTTCCCGGACAGGCTACTCTATGGCTACACCTTC

v_call: TRBV19
d_call: TRBD1
clone_size: few
j_call: TRBJ2-4
cdr3_aa: CASSTHGQGKNIQYF
cdr3_nt: TGTGCCAGTAGTACCCATGGACAGGGGAAAAACATTCAGTACTTC

v_call: TRBV7-2
d_call: .
clone_size: .
j_call: TRBJ1-2
cdr3_aa: CASSLGSGTYFGYTF
cdr3_nt: TGTGCCAGCAGCTTAGGTTCGGGGACTTATTTTGGCTACACCTTC

v_call: TRBV3-1/TRBV3-2
d_call: TRBD1
clone_size: .
j_call: TRBJ1-2
cdr3_aa: CASSRDSQNYGYTF
cdr3_nt: TGTGCCAGCAGCCGGGACAGCCAAAACTATGGCTACACCTTC

v_call: TRBV11-2
d_call: .
clone_size: .
j_call: TRBJ2-1
cdr3_aa: CASSSDRAGTSSYNEQFF
cdr3_nt: TGTGCCAGCAGCTCGGACCGGGCGGGGACGAGCTCCTACAATGAGCAGTTCTTC

v_call: TRBV28
d_call: .
clone_size: .
j_call: TRBJ1-6
cdr3_aa: CASLGRLNSPLHF
cdr3_nt: TGTGCCAGTCTGGGGCGGTTGAATTCACCCCTCCACTTT

v_call: TRBV7-2
d_call: .
clone_size: once
j_call: TRBJ2-5
cdr3_aa: CASSLGGSQETQYF
cdr3_nt: TGTGCCAGCAGCTTAGGCGGGTCCCAAGAGACCCAGTACTTC

v_call: TRBV11-2
d_call: TRBD1
clone_size: .
j_call: TRBJ2-1
cdr3_aa: CASSQAGGDEQFF
cdr3_nt: TGTGCCAGCAGCCAAGCAGGGGGCGATGAGCAGTTCTTC

v_call: TRBV28
d_call: .
clone_size: .
j_call: TRBJ1-3
cdr3_aa: CASSGDTRSGNTIYF
cdr3_nt: TGTGCCAGCAGCGGGGACACTCGCTCTGGAAACACCATATATTTT

v_call: TRBV5-6
d_call: .
clone_size: .
j_call: TRBJ1-5
cdr3_aa: CASSLGTTPSNQPQHF
cdr3_nt: TGTGCCAGCAGCTTGGGTACTACTCCGAGCAATCAGCCCCAGCATTTT

v_call: TRBV5-1
d_call: TRBD2
clone_size: .
j_call: TRBJ2-2
cdr3_aa: CASRSGTSSGELFF
cdr3_nt: TGCGCCAGCAGATCCGGGACTAGCTCCGGGGAGCTGTTTTTT

v_call: TRBV6-6
d_call: TRBD1
clone_size: .
j_call: TRBJ1-2
cdr3_aa: CASSYGTGTSYGYTF
cdr3_nt: TGTGCCAGCAGTTACGGGACAGGGACAAGCTATGGCTACACCTTC

v_call: TRBV6-6
d_call: .
clone_size: .
j_call: TRBJ2-4
cdr3_aa: CASSPTVLAKNIQYF
cdr3_nt: TGTGCCAGCAGCCCGACAGTCTTAGCCAAAAACATTCAGTACTTC

v_call: TRBV27
d_call: TRBD2
clone_size: .
j_call: TRBJ2-2
cdr3_aa: CASSRGLALVGELFF
cdr3_nt: TGTGCCAGCAGTCGGGGACTAGCCCTAGTCGGGGAGCTGTTTTTT

v_call: TRBV9
d_call: .
clone_size: .
j_call: TRBJ2-2
cdr3_aa: CASSKTAGVGTGELFF
cdr3_nt: TGTGCCAGCAGCAAAACCGCCGGGGTCGGAACCGGGGAGCTGTTTTTT

v_call: TRBV4-3
d_call: TRBD1
clone_size: .
j_call: TRBJ1-4
cdr3_aa: CASSQGPGTGGWPNEKLFF
cdr3_nt: TGCGCCAGCAGCCAAGGCCCCGGGACAGGGGGATGGCCTAATGAAAAACTGTTTTTT

v_call: TRBV28
d_call: .
clone_size: .
j_call: TRBJ1-1
cdr3_aa: CASSVPSRGATEAFF
cdr3_nt: TGTGCCAGCAGTGTACCCTCTAGGGGCGCCACTGAAGCTTTCTTT

v_call: TRBV27
d_call: .
clone_size: many
j_call: TRBJ2-3
cdr3_aa: CASSLVGLRTDTQYF
cdr3_nt: TGTGCCAGCAGTTTAGTAGGACTCCGCACAGATACGCAGTATTTT

v_call: TRBV5-1
d_call: TRBD1
clone_size: .
j_call: TRBJ1-5
cdr3_aa: CASSLGDSTNQPQHF
cdr3_nt: TGCGCCAGCAGCTTGGGGGACAGTACCAATCAGCCCCAGCATTTT

v_call: TRBV3-1/TRBV3-2
d_call: .
clone_size: few
j_call: TRBJ1-3
cdr3_aa: CASSQAVSGNTIYF
cdr3_nt: TGTGCCAGCAGCCAAGCTGTCTCTGGAAACACCATATATTTT

v_call: TRBV6-4
d_call: TRBD2
clone_size: .
j_call: TRBJ2-7
cdr3_aa: CASRTSESSYEQYF
cdr3_nt: TGTGCCAGCAGGACTAGCGAAAGCTCCTACGAGCAGTACTTC

v_call: TRBV5-1
d_call: TRBD2
clone_size: .
j_call: TRBJ2-2
cdr3_aa: CASSKLAGDLTGELFF
cdr3_nt: TGCGCCAGCAGCAAACTAGCGGGGGACCTCACCGGGGAGCTGTTTTTT

v_call: TRBV5-1
d_call: TRBD2
clone_size: .
j_call: TRBJ2-1
cdr3_aa: CASSLGTSGGLTVSYNEQFF
cdr3_nt: TGCGCCAGCAGCTTGGGGACTAGCGGGGGTCTAACCGTCTCCTACAATGAGCAGTTCTTC

v_call: TRBV18
d_call: .
clone_size: once
j_call: TRBJ1-5
cdr3_aa: CASSPPGVGNQPQHF
cdr3_nt: TGTGCCAGCTCACCACCGGGCGTGGGCAATCAGCCCCAGCATTTT

v_call: TRBV7-2
d_call: TRBD2
clone_size: .
j_call: TRBJ2-1
cdr3_aa: CASSFGAGGPAYNEQFF
cdr3_nt: TGTGCCAGCAGCTTCGGAGCGGGGGGGCCCGCCTACAATGAGCAGTTCTTC

v_call: TRBV24-1
d_call: TRBD1
clone_size: .
j_call: TRBJ2-7
cdr3_aa: CATSSSGQAEQYF
cdr3_nt: TGTGCCACCTCAAGCTCCGGACAGGCCGAGCAGTACTTC

v_call: TRBV7-3
d_call: .
clone_size: .
j_call: TRBJ2-7
cdr3_aa: CASSLSASSSYEQYF
cdr3_nt: TGTGCCAGCAGCTTAAGCGCTTCGAGCTCCTACGAGCAGTACTTC

v_call: TRBV4-3
d_call: TRBD2
clone_size: .
j_call: TRBJ2-3
cdr3_aa: CASSHGTSGTDTQYF
cdr3_nt: TGCGCCAGCAGCCACGGGACTAGCGGAACAGATACGCAGTATTTT

v_call: TRBV27
d_call: TRBD1
clone_size: .
j_call: TRBJ2-1
cdr3_aa: CASTPGTGNYNEQFF
cdr3_nt: TGTGCCAGCACCCCGGGGACAGGCAACTACAATGAGCAGTTCTTC

v_call: TRBV5-1
d_call: .
clone_size: .
j_call: TRBJ2-5
cdr3_aa: CASSFRGAPPKETQYF
cdr3_nt: TGCGCCAGCAGCTTCCGGGGGGCGCCTCCCAAAGAGACCCAGTACTTC

v_call: TRBV6-6
d_call: .
clone_size: .
j_call: TRBJ1-3
cdr3_aa: CASSLQESSGNTIYF
cdr3_nt: TGTGCCAGCAGTTTACAGGAGAGCTCTGGAAACACCATATATTTT

v_call: TRBV11-2
d_call: TRBD1
clone_size: few
j_call: TRBJ2-5
cdr3_aa: CASSLVGTAQETQYF
cdr3_nt: TGTGCCAGCAGCTTAGTTGGGACAGCTCAGGAGACCCAGTACTTC

v_call: TRBV6-2/TRBV6-3
d_call: .
clone_size: .
j_call: TRBJ2-5
cdr3_aa: CASSSPSGLQYQETQYF
cdr3_nt: TGTGCCAGCAGTAGCCCCAGTGGGTTACAGTACCAAGAGACCCAGTACTTC

v_call: TRBV7-2
d_call: .
clone_size: .
j_call: TRBJ2-7
cdr3_aa: CASSSALGGSYEQYF
cdr3_nt: TGTGCCAGCAGCTCCGCTCTGGGGGGCTCCTACGAGCAGTACTTC